Given below is one TCR beta chain in context. The table lists this clone with a count of one. This receptor's antigen is unknown. Per-base qualities were not stored, and no clone one base away is much larger. The CDR1 and CDR2 encoded by the germline V gene are WSHSY and SAAADI. The CDR3 measures 17 amino acids from cysteine to phenylalanine. Only the CDR3 DNA is retained, 51 bases long and in frame from the first base. V is trimmed back by 3 bases and J by 8 bases, and the junction contains 7 bases that no gene match accounts for. The data were taken from a study of radiotherapy plus CTLA-4 blockade in lung cancer (dated by TCRdb to 2016 to 2019). For the study in its entirety: Among the enrolled patients, around 19% had an objective response, and about 31% reached disease control. Results the study describes overall, beyond this receptor: After treatment with radiotherapy and ipilimumab, TCR clones that came from tumors expanded in the peripheral blood. Increased serum interferon-beta after radiation, together with early dynamic changes in blood T cell clones, were reported to be the strongest predictors of response.

The study evaluated CTLA-4 blockade (ipilimumab) given together with focal radiation therapy in patients who had chemo-refractory metastatic non-small-cell lung cancer. Library creation used the immunoSEQ multiplex PCR assay. The table was pulled from immuneACCESS by TCRdb, which kept in-frame rearrangements only. Such tables lose some clones; where checked, under half of the loss comes from unresolved V genes, and the rest has no known cause. Here the sample has tens of thousands of clones; around 79% occur a single time. Of the sample, approximately 9% is held by the ten largest clones. This receptor was identified in a human donor with non-small cell lung cancer who had a complete response to radiotherapy plus ipilimumab. The chain links TRBV10-2 with TRBJ2-1; 16 bases in the junction line up with TRBD2. This specimen was peripheral blood, taken from a patient treated with radiotherapy plus ipilimumab. Here the CDR3 is given as CASSDGTGLAGGHEQFF. The nucleotides are TGCGCCAGCAGTGACGGAACGGGACTAGCGGGGGGGCATGAGCAGTTCTTC.